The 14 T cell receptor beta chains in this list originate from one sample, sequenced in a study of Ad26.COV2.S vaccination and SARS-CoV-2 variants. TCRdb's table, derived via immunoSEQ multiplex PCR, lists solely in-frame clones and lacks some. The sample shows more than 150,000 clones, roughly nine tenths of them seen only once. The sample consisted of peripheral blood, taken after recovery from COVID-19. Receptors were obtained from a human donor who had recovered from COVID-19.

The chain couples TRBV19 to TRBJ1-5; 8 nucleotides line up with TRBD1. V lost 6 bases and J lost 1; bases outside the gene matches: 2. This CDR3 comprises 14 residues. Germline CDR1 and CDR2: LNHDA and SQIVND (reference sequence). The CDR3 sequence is CASRQGGSNQPQHF. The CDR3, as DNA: TGTGCCAGTAGACAGGGGGGGAGCAATCAGCCCCAGCATTTT.

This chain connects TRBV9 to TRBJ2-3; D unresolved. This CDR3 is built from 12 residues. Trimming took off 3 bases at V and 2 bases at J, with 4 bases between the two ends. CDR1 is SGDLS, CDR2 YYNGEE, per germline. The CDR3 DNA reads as TGTGCCAGCAGCGCCTACACAGATACGCAGTATTTT. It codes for CASSAYTDTQYF.

DNA of the CDR3: TGTGCCAGTAGTATTATGATGAATGAGCAGTTCTTC. This sequence encodes CASSIMMNEQFF. V gene TRBV19 combines with J gene TRBJ2-1; D remains ambiguous. V lost 3 bases, J lost 7 bases, and 7 bases lay in between. Germline assignment: CDR1 LNHDA and CDR2 SQIVND (reference sequence). The CDR3 length is 12 residues.

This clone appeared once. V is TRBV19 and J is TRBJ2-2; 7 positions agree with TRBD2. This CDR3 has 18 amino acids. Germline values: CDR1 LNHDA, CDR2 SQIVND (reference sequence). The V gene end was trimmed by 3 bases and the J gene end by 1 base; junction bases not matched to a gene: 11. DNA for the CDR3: TGTGCCAGTAGTATGTCCCGGGGGAGCGGGGTGAACACCGGGGAGCTGTTTTTT. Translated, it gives CASSMSRGSGVNTGELFF.

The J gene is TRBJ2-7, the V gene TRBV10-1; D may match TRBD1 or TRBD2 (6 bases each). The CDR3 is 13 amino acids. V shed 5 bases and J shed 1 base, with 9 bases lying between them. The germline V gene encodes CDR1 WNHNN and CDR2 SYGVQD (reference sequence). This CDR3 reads CASSQGGSYEQYF. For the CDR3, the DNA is TGCGCCAGCAGTCAAGGGGGGTCCTACGAGCAGTACTTC.

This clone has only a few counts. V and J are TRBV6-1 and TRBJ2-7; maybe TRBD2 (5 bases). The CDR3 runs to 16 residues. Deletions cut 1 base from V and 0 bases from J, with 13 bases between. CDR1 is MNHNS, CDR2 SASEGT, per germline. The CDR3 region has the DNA TGTGCCAGCAGTGAAGAACTGGAGGTTAGCTCCTACGAGCAGTACTTC. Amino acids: CASSEELEVSSYEQYF.

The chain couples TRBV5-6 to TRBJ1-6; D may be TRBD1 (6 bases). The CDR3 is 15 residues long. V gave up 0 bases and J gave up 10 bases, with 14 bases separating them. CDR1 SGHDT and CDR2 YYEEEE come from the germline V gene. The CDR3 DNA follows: TGTGCCAGCAGCTTGGATGGGGGGCGCAGGTCACCCCTCCACTTT. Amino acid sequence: CASSLDGGRRSPLHF.

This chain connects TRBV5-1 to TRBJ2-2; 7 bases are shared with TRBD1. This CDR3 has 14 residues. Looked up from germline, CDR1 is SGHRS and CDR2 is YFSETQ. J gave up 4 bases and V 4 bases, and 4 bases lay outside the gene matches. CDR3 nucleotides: TGCGCCAGCAGCGTGGGACAGATCACCGGGGAGCTGTTTTTT. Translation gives CASSVGQITGELFF.

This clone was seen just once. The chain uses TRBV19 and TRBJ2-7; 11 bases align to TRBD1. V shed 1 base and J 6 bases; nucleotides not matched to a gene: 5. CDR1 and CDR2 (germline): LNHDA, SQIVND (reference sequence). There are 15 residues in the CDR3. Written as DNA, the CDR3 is TGTGCCAGTAGTATAGGGACAGGGGGCTTCGGCGAGCAGTACTTC. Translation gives CASSIGTGGFGEQYF.

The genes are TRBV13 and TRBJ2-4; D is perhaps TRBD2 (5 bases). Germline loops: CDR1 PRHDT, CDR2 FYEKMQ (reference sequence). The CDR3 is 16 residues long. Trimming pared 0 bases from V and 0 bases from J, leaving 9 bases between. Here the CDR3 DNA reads TGTGCCAGCAGCTTAGGAGCGGCAGTAGCCAAAAACATTCAGTACTTC. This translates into CASSLGAAVAKNIQYF.

CDR3 sequence: CASSYSIGADTIYF. The CDR3 nucleotides are TGTGCCAGCAGCTACTCAATTGGGGCGGACACCATATATTTT. The chain couples TRBV7-6 to TRBJ1-3, with TRBD1 as a possible D gene (5 bases). Germline V gene lookup returns CDR1 SGHVS and CDR2 FNYEAQ. The CDR3 runs 14 residues. V gave up 4 bases and J gave up 8 bases, with 15 bases separating them.

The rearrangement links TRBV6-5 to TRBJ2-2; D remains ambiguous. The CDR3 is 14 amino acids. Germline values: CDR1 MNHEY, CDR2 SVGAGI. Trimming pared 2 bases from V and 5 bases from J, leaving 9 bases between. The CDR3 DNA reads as TGTGCCAGCAGTTACCGGCCCCTTACCGGGGAGCTGTTTTTT. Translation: CASSYRPLTGELFF.

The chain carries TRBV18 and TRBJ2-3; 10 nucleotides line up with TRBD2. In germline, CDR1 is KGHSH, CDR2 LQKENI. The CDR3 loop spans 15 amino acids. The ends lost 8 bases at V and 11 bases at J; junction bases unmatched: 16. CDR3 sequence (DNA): TGTGCCAGCCGTTCTAGCGGGGGCGTGGCACGGGAGCAGTATTTT. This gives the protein CASRSSGGVAREQYF.

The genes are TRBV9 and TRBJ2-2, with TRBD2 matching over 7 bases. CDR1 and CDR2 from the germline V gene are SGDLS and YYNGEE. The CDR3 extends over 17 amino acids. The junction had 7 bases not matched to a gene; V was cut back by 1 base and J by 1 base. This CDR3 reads CASSVPRGRVNTGELFF. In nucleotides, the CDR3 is TGTGCCAGCAGCGTACCGAGAGGGAGGGTGAACACCGGGGAGCTGTTTTTT.